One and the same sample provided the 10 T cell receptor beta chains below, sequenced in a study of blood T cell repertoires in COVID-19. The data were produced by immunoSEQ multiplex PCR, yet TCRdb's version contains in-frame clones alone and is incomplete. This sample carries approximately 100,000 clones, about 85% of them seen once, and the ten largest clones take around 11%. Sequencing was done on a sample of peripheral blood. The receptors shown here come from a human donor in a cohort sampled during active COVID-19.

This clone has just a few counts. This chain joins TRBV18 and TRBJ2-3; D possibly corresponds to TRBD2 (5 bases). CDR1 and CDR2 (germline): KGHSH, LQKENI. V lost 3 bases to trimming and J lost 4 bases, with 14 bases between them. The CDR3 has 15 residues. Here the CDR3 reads CASSPTLAVADTQYF. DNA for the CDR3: TGTGCCAGCTCACCCACCCTAGCAGTCGCAGATACGCAGTATTTT.

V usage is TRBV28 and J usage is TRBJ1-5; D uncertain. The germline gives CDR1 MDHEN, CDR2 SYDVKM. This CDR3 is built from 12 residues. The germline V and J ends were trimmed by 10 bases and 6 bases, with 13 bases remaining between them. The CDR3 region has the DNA TGTGCCATTGATGTGGGGAGTCAGCCCCAGCATTTT. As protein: CAIDVGSQPQHF.

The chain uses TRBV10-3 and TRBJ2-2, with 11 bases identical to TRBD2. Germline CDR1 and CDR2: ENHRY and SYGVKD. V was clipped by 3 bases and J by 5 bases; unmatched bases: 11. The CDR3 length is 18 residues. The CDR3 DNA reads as TGTGCCATCAGTGAATCGAGAATAGCGGGGGGGCCGACCGGGGAGCTGTTTTTT. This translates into CAISESRIAGGPTGELFF.

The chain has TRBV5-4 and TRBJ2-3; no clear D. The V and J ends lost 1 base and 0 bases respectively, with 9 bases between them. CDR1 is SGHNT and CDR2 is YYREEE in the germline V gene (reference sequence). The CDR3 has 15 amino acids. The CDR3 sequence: CASSLSLPSTDTQYF. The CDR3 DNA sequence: TGTGCCAGCAGCTTGAGCCTCCCTAGCACAGATACGCAGTATTTT.

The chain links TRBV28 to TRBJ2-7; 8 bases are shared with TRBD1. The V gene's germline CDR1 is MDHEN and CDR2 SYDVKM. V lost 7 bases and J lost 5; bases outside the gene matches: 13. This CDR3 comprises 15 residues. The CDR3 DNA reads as TGTGCCAGCACCTTTCTGACAGGGGTAAAAAACGAGCAGTACTTC. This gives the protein CASTFLTGVKNEQYF.

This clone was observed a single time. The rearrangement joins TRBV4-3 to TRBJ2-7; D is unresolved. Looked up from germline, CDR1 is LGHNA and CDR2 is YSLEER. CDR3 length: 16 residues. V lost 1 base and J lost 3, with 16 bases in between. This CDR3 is CASSQGAVSGVYEQYF. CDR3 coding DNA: TGCGCCAGCAGCCAAGGGGCCGTCTCCGGCGTCTACGAGCAGTACTTC.

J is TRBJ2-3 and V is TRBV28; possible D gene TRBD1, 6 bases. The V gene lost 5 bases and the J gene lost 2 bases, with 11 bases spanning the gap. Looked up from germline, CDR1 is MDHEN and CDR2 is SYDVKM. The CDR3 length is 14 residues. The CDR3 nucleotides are TGTGCCAGCAGTGTGAGGGGGAACACAGATACGCAGTATTTT. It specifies CASSVRGNTDTQYF.

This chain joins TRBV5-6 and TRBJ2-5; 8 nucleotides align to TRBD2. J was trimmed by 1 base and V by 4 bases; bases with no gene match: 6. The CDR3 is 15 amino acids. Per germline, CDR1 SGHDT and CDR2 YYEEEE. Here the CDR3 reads CASSPTGGPQETQYF. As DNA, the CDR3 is TGTGCCAGCAGCCCGACGGGGGGGCCCCAAGAGACCCAGTACTTC. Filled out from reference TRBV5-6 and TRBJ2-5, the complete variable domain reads DAGVTQSPTHLIKTRGQQVTLRCSPKSGHDTVSWYQQALGQGPQFIFQYYEEEERQRGNFPDRFSGHQFPNYSSELNVNALLLGDSALYLCASSPTGGPQETQYFGPGTRLLVL.

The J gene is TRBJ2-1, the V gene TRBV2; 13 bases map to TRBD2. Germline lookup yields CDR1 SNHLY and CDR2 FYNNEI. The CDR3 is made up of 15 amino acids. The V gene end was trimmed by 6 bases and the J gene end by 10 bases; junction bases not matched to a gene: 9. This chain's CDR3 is CASRKLAGGPMEQFF. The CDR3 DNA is TGTGCCAGCAGGAAACTAGCGGGGGGGCCCATGGAGCAGTTCTTC.

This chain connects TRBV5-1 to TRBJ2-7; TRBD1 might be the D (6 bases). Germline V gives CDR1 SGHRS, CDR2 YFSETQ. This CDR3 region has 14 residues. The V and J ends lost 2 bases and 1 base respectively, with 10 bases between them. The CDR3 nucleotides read TGCGCCAGCAGCTTAACCACAGGGTCCTACGAGCAGTACTTC. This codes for CASSLTTGSYEQYF.